The present entry profiles one T cell receptor beta chain with its context. V lost 1 base and J 2 bases, leaving 15 bases between the germline ends. The germline V gene encodes CDR1 SNHLY and CDR2 FYNNEI. CDR3 size: 17 residues. The data were taken from a study of graft-versus-host responses after intestinal transplantation. Study as a whole: Anti-thymocyte globulin induction was given to all recipients, followed by tacrolimus and steroids for roughly 3 years.

The method was immunoSEQ multiplex PCR; TCRdb's version includes in-frame clones alone and lacks a portion of them. The sample has about 77,000 clones; 92% are singletons. The sequence was obtained from a human patient who received an intestinal transplant, so some T cells may come from the graft donor. Sequences were derived from PBMCs, sampled 98 days after intestinal transplantation. The J gene is TRBJ1-5, the V gene TRBV2; a possible D gene is TRBD1 (5 bases). DNA for the CDR3: TGTGCCAGCAGTGAAGGATTAGGCCAGGGTGGCAATCAGCCCCAGCATTTT. Translation: CASSEGLGQGGNQPQHF.